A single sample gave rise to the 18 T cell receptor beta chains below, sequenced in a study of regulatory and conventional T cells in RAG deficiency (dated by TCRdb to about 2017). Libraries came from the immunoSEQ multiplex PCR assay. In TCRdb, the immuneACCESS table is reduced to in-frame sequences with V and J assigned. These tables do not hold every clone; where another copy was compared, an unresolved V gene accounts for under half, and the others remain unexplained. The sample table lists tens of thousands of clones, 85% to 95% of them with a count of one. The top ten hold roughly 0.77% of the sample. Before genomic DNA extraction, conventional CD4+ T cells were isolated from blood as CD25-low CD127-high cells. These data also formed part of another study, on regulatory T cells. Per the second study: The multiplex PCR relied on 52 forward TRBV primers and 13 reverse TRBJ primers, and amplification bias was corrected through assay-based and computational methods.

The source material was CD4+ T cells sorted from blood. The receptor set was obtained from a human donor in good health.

CDR3 DNA sequence: TGTGCCAGCAGCGGGGTGGCCGGGACAGGGGGCGAGGGTGGCTACACCTTC. Protein product: CASSGVAGTGGEGGYTF. The chain is built from TRBV5-4 and TRBJ1-2, with 12 bases aligning to TRBD1. CDR3 length equals 17 residues. V was clipped by 4 bases and J by 7 bases; unmatched bases: 14. The germline CDR1 and CDR2 sequences are SGHNT and YYREEE (reference sequence). The complete variable domain, with remaining parts taken from reference TRBV5-4 and TRBJ1-2, reads ETGVTQSPTHLIKTRGQQVTLRCSSQSGHNTVSWYQQALGQGPQFIFQYYREEENGRGNFPPRFSGLQFPNYSSELNVNALELDDSALYLCASSGVAGTGGEGGYTFGSGTRLTVV.

The CDR3 region is CASSHRDRSDEQYF. CDR3 DNA sequence: TGTGCCAGCAGTCACCGGGACAGGAGTGACGAGCAGTACTTC. The rearrangement uses TRBV6-6 and TRBJ2-7; 8 positions agree with TRBD1. Trimming cost V 5 bases and J 5 bases; bases outside gene matches: 8. The CDR3 is 14 amino acids. In germline, CDR1 is MNHNY, CDR2 SVGAGI (reference sequence).

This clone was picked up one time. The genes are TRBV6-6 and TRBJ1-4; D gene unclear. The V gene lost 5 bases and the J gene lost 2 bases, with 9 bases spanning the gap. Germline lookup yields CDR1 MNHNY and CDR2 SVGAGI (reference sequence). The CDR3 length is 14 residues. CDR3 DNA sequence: TGTGCCAGCAGTAAACGGGTGACTAATGAAAAACTGTTTTTT. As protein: CASSKRVTNEKLFF.

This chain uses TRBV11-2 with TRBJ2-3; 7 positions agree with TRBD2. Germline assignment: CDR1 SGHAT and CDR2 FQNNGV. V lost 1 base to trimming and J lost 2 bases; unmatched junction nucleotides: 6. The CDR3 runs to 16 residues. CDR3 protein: CASSLGLAPFTDTQYF. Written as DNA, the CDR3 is TGTGCCAGCAGCTTAGGACTAGCTCCTTTCACAGATACGCAGTATTTT.

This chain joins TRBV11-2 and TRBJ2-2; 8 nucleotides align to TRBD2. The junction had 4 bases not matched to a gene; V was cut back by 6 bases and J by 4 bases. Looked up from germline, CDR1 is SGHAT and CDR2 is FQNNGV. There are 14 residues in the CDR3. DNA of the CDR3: TGTGCCAGCAGATGGACTAGCCGCACCGGGGAGCTGTTTTTT. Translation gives CASRWTSRTGELFF.

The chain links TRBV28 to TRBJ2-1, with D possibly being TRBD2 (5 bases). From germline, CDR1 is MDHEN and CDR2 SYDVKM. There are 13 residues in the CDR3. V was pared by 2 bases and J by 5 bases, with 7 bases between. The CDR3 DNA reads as TGTGCCAGCAGTTTACTAGCTAACAATGAGCAGTTCTTC. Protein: CASSLLANNEQFF.

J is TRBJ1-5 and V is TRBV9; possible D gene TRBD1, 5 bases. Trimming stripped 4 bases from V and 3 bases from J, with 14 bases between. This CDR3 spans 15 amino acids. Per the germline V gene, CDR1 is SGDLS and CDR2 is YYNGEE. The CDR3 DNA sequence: TGTGCCAGCAGCCCAACCGGACAATCCAATCAGCCCCAGCATTTT. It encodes CASSPTGQSNQPQHF. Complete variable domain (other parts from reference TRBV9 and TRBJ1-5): DSGVTQTPKHLITATGQRVTLRCSPRSGDLSVYWYQQSLDQGLQFLIQYYNGEERAKGNILERFSAQQFPDLHSELNLSSLELGDSALYFCASSPTGQSNQPQHFGDGTRLSIL.

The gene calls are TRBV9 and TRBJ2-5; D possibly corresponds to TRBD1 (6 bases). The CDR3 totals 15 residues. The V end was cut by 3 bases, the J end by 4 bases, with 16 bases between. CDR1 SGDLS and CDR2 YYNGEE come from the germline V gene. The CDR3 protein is CASSGTGSGGETQYF. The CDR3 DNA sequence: TGTGCCAGCAGCGGTACAGGGAGCGGAGGAGAGACCCAGTACTTC.

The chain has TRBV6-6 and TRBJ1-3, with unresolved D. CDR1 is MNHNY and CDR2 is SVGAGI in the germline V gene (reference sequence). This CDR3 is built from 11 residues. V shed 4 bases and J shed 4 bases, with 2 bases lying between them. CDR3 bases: TGTGCCAGCAGTTTAGGAAACACCATATATTTT. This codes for CASSLGNTIYF.

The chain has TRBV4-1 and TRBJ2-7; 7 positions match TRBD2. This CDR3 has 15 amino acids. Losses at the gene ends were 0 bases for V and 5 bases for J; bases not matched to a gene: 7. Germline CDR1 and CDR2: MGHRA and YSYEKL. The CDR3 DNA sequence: TGCGCCAGCAGCCAAGAGGCCGGGGGAGGGAACGAGCAGTACTTC. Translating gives CASSQEAGGGNEQYF.

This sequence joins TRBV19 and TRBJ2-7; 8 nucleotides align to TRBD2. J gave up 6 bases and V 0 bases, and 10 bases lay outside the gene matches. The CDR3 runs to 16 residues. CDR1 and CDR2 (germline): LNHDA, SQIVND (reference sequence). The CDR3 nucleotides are TGTGCCAGTAGTATAGAGCAGGGACTAGGTGTACCCGAGCAGTACTTC. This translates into CASSIEQGLGVPEQYF.

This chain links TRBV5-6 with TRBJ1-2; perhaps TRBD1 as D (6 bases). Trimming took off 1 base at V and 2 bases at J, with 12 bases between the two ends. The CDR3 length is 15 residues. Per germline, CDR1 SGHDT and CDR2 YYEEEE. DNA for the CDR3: TGTGCCAGCAGCTTGATGTTAACAGGGAACTATGGCTACACCTTC. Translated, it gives CASSLMLTGNYGYTF.

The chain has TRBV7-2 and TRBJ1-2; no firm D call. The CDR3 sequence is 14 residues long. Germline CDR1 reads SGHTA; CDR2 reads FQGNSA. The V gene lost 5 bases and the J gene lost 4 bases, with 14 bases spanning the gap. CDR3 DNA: TGTGCCAGCAGCACCATAGGGAGACGCTATGGCTACACCTTC. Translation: CASSTIGRRYGYTF.

Here the CDR3 DNA reads TGTGCCAGTCGAACGAGGGGCTCCTACAATGAGCAGTTCTTC. It specifies CASRTRGSYNEQFF. The V gene is TRBV19, the J gene TRBJ2-1, with D possibly being TRBD1 or TRBD2 (5 bases each). The CDR3 is made up of 14 amino acids. CDR1 and CDR2 from the germline V gene are LNHDA and SQIVND (reference sequence). V shed 8 bases and J shed 0 bases, with 11 bases lying between them. Looking up the rest from reference TRBV19 and TRBJ2-1 gives the full variable domain: DGGITQSPKYLFRKEGQNVTLSCEQNLNHDAMYWYRQDPGQGLRLIYYSQIVNDFQKGDIAEGYSVSREKKESFPLTVTSAQKNPTAFYLCASRTRGSYNEQFFGPGTRLTVL.

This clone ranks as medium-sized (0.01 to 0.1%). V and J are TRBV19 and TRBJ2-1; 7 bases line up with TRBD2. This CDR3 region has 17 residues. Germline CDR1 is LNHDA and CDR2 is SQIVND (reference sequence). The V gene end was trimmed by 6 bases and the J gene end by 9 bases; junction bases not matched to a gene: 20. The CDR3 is CASRQSSGRTMRGEQFF. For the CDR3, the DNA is TGTGCCAGTAGACAAAGTTCCGGGAGGACGATGAGGGGTGAGCAGTTCTTC.

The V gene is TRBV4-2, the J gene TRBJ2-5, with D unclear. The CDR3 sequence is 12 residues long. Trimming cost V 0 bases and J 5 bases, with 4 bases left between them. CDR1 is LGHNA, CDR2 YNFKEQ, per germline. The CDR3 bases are TGTGCCAGCAGCCAAGATTTGGAGACCCAGTACTTC. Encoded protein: CASSQDLETQYF.

In nucleotides, the CDR3 is TGTGCCAGCAGTTCCTCAACAGGGGTCACTGAAGCTTTCTTT. Amino acids: CASSSSTGVTEAFF. The rearrangement links TRBV6-5 to TRBJ1-1; 7 bases are a match to TRBD1. This CDR3 comprises 14 residues. V was pared by 4 bases and J by 4 bases, with 6 bases of the junction left unmatched. Germline CDR1 reads MNHEY; CDR2 reads SVGAGI.

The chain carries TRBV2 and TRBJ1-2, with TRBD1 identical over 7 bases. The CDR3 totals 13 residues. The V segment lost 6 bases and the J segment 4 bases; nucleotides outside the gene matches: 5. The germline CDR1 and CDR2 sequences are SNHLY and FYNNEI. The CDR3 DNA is TGTGCCAGCAGCCAACAGGGGTCCTATGGCTACACCTTC. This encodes CASSQQGSYGYTF.